This TCR beta chain was profiled in a study of PD-L1 blockade in urothelial cancer. As for the study in general: At 6 weeks and at 3 weeks (second dose) after treatment start, blood was analyzed. The study, taken as a whole, reports: Tumor-linked clones in blood grew more by 3 weeks in durable-benefit patients.

With respect to this clone: Its target is not known.

The length of the CDR3 is 13 residues. Germline assignment: CDR1 MRHNA and CDR2 SNTAGT. V lost 4 bases, J lost 2 bases, and 8 bases lay in between. This sample's time point: pretreatment peripheral blood. Urothelial carcinoma affected the patients, and it was locally advanced or metastatic. The protocol was immunoSEQ multiplex PCR, while the TCRdb copy is restricted to in-frame clones and leaves out a portion. The sample includes about 130,000 clones, roughly 80% of them seen just once. The sequencing used PBMCs, collected around atezolizumab (anti-PD-L1) treatment. V gene TRBV6-4 combines with J gene TRBJ2-5; D not certain. This TCR derives from a man over 45 with urothelial cancer. The chain's CDR3 is CASSATTQETQYF. For the CDR3, the DNA is TGTGCCAGCAGTGCCACCACACAAGAGACCCAGTACTTC.